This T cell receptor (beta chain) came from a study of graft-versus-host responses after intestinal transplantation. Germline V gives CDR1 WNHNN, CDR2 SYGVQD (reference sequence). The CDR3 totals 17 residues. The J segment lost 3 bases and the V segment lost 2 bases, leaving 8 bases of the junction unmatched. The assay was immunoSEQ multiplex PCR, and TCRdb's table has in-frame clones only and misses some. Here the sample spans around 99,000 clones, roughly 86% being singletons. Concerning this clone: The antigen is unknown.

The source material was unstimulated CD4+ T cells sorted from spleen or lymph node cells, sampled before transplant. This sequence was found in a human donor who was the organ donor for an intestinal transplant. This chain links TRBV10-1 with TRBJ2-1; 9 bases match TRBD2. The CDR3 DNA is TGCGCCAGCAGTGAGACGGTGCTAGCGGGGTTCTACAATGAGCAGTTCTTC. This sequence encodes CASSETVLAGFYNEQFF.